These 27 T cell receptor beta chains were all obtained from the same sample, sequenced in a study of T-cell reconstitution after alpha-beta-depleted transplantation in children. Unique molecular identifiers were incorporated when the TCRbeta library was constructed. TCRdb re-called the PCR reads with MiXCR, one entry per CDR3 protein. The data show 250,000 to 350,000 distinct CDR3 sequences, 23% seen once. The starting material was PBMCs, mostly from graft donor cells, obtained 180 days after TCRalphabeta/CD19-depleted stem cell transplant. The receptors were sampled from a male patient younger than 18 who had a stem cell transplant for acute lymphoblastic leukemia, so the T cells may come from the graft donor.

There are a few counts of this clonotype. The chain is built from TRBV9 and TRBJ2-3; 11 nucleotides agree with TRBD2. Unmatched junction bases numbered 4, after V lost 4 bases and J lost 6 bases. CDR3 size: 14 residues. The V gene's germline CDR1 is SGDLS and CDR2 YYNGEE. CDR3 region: CASSLSGRADTQYF. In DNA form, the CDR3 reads TGTGCCAGCAGCCTTAGCGGGAGGGCGGATACGCAGTATTTT.

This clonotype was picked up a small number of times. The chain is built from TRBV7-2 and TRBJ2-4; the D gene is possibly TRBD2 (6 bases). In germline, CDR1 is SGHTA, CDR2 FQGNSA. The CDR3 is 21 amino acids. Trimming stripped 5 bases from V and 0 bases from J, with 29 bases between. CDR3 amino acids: CASSTLTSLGVVVRAKNIQYF. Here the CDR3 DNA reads TGTGCCAGCAGCACCCTGACTAGTCTGGGAGTGGTTGTGCGAGCCAAAAACATTCAGTACTTC.

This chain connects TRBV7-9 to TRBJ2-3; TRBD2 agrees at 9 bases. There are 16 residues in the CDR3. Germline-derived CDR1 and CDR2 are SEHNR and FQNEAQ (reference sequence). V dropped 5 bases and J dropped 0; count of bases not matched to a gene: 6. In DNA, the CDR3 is TGTGCCAGCAGCCCCCGGACTAGCGAGAGCACAGATACGCAGTATTTT. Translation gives CASSPRTSESTDTQYF. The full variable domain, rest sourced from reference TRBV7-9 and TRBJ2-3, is DTGVSQNPRHKITKRGQNVTFRCDPISEHNRLYWYRQTLGQGPEFLTYFQNEAQLEKSRLLSDRFSAERPKGSFSTLEIQRTEQGDSAMYLCASSPRTSESTDTQYFGPGTRLTVL.

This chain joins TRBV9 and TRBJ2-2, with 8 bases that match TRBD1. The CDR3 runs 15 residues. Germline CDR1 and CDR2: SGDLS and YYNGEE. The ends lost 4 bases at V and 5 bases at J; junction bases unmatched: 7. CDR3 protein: CASSFRQGRTGELFF. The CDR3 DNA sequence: TGTGCCAGCAGCTTCCGACAGGGGAGAACCGGGGAGCTGTTTTTT.

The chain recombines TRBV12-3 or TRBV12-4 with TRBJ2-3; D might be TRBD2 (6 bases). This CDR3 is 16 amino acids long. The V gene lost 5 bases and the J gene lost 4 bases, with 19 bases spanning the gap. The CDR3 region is CASSPPGGWRADTQYF. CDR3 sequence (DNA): TGTGCCAGCAGTCCCCCTGGGGGATGGAGGGCAGATACGCAGTATTTT.

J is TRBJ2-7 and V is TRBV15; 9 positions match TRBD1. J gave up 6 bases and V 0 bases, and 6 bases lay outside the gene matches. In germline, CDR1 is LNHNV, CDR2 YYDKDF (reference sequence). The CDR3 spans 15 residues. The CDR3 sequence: CATSRDMETGGEQYF. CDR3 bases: TGTGCCACCAGCAGAGATATGGAGACAGGGGGCGAGCAGTACTTC.

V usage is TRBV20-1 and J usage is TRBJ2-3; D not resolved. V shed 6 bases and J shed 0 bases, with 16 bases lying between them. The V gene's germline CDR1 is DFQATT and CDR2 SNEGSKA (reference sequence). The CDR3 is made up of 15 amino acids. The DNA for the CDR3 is TGCAGTGCCACCGGTCGGGTAGCTAGCACAGATACGCAGTATTTT. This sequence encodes CSATGRVASTDTQYF.

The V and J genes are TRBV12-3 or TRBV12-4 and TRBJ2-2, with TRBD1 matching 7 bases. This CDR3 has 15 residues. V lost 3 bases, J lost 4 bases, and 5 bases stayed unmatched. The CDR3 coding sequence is TGTGCCAGCAGTTTCAGGGCAGGGGGCACCGGGGAGCTGTTTTTT. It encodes CASSFRAGGTGELFF.

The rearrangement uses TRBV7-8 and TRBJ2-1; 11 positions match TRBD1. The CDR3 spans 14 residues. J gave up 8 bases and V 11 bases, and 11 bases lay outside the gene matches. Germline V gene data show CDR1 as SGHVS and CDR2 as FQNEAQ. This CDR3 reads CAVPGTGGKDEQFF. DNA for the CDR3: TGTGCCGTCCCAGGGACAGGGGGAAAGGATGAGCAGTTCTTC. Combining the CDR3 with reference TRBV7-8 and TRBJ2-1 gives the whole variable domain GAGVSQSPRYKVAKRGQDVALRCDPISGHVSLFWYQQALGQGPEFLTYFQNEAQLDKSGLPSDRFFAERPEGSVSTLKIQRTQQEDSAVYLCAVPGTGGKDEQFFGPGTRLTVL.

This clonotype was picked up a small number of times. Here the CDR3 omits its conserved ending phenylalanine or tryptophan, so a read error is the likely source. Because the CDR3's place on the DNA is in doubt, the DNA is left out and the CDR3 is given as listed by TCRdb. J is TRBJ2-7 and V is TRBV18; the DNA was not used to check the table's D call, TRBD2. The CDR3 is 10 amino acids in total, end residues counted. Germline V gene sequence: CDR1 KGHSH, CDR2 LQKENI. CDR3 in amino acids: CASSPGHPSL.

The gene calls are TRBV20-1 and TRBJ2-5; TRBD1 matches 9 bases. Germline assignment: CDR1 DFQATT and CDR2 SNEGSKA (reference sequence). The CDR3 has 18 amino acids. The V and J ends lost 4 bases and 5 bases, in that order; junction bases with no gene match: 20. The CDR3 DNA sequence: TGCAGTGCTATCAACAGGGGGCGACGGGCAAGGGATAAGGAGACCCAGTACTTC. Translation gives CSAINRGRRARDKETQYF.

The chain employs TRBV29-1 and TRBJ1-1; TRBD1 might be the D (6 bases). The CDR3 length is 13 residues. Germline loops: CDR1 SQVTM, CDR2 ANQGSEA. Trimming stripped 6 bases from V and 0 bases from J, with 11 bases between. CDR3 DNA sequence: TGCAGCGTCGATAGACAGGTGAACACTGAAGCTTTCTTT. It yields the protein CSVDRQVNTEAFF.

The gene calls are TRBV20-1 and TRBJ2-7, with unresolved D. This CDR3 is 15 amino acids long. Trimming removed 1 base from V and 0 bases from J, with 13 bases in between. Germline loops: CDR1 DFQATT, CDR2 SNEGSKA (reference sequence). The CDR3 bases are TGCAGTGCTAGAGTCTGGCGGAGTAGCTCCTACGAGCAGTACTTC. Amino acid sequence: CSARVWRSSSYEQYF.

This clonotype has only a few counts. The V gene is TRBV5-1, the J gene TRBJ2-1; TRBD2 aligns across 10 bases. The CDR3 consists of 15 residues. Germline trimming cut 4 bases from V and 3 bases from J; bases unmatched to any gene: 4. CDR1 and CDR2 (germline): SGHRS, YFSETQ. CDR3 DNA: TGCGCCAGCAGCGTGACTAGCGGGTTCTACAATGAGCAGTTCTTC. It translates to CASSVTSGFYNEQFF.

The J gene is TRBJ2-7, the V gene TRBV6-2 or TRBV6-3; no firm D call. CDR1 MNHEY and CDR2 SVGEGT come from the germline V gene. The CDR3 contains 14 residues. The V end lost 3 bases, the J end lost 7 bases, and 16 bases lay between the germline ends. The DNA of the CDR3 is TGTGCCAGCAGTTATGCCCTCACAAGCCAAGAGCAGTACTTC. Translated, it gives CASSYALTSQEQYF.

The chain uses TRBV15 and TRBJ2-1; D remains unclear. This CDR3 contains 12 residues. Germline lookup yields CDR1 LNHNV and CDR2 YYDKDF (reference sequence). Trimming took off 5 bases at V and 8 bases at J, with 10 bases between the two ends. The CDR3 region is CATSPMVDEQFF. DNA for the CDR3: TGTGCCACCAGCCCCATGGTCGATGAGCAGTTCTTC. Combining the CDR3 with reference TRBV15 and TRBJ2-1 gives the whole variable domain DAMVIQNPRYQVTQFGKPVTLSCSQTLNHNVMYWYQQKSSQAPKLLFHYYDKDFNNEADTPDNFQSRRPNTSFCFLDIRSPGLGDTAMYLCATSPMVDEQFFGPGTRLTVL.

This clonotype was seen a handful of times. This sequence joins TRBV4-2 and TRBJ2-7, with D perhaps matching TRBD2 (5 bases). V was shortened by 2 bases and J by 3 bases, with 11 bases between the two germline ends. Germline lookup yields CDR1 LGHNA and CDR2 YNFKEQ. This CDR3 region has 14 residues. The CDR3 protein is CASSQSGVLYEQYF. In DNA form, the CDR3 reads TGTGCCAGCAGCCAAAGCGGAGTCCTCTACGAGCAGTACTTC.

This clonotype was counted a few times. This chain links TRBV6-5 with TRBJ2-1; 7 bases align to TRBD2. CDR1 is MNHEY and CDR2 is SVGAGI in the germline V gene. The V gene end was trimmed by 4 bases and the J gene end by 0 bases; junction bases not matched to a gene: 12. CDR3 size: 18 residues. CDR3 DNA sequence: TGTGCCAGCAGTTCCCTACCGACTAGCCGGAGCTCCTACAATGAGCAGTTCTTC. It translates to CASSSLPTSRSSYNEQFF.

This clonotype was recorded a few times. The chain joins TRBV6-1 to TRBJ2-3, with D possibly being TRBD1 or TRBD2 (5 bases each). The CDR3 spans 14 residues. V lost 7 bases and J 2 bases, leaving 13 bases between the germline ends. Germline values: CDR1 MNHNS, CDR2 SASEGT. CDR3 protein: CASTPGPTTDTQYF. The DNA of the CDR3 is TGTGCCAGCACCCCGGGACCCACCACAGATACGCAGTATTTT.

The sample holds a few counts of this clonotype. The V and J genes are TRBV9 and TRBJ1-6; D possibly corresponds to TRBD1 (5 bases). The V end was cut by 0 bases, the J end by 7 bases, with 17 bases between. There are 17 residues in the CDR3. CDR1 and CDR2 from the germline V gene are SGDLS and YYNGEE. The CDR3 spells CASSVEGVGHLNSPLHF. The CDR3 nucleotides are TGTGCCAGCAGCGTAGAAGGGGTTGGGCACCTCAATTCACCCCTCCACTTT.

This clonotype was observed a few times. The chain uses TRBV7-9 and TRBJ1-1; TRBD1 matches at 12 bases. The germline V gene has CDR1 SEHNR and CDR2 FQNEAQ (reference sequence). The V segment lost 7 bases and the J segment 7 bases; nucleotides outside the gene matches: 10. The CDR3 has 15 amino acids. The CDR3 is CASKSGQGALGEAFF. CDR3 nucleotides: TGTGCCAGCAAGTCGGGACAGGGGGCCTTGGGTGAAGCTTTCTTT.

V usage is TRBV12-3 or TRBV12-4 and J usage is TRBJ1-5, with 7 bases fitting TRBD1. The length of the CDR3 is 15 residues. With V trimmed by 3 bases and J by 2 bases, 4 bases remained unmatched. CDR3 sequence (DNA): TGTGCCAGCAGTTTTCAAACAGGGGGCAATCAGCCCCAGCATTTT. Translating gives CASSFQTGGNQPQHF.

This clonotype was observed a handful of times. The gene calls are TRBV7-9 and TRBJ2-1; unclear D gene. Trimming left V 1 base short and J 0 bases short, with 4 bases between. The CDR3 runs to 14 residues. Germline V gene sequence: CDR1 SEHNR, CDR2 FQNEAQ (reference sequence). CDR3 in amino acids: CASSLEGSYNEQFF. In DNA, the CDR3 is TGTGCCAGCAGCTTAGAGGGCTCCTACAATGAGCAGTTCTTC.

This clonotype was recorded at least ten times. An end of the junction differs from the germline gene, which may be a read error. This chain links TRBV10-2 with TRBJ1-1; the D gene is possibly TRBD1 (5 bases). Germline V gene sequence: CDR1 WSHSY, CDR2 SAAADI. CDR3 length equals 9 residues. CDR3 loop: CASSYIGGF. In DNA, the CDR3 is TGCGCCAGCAGTTATATCGGGGGTTTT.

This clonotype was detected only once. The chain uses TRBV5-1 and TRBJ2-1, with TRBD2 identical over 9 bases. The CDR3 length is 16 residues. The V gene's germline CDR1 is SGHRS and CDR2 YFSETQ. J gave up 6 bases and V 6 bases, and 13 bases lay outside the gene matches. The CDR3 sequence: CASTPTSGRTSNEQFF. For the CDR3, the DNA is TGCGCCAGCACCCCGACTAGCGGTAGGACCTCCAATGAGCAGTTCTTC.

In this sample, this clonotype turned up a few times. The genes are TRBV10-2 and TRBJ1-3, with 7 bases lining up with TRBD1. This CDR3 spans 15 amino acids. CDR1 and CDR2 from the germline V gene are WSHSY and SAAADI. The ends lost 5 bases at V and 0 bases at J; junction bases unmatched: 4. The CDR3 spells CASSSRGDSGNTIYF. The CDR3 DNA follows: TGCGCCAGCAGTTCCAGGGGGGACTCTGGAAACACCATATATTTT.

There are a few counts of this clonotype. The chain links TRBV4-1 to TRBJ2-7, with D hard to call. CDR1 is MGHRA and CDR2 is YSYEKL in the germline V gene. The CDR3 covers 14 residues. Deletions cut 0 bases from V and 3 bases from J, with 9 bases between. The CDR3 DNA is TGCGCCAGCAGCCAAGAGTGGCGGAACTACGAGCAGTACTTC. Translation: CASSQEWRNYEQYF.